The sequence of this TCR beta chain was determined in a study of T cell clusters in autoimmune cytopenias. Study results and limitations: Comparing secondary cytopenia with chronic lymphocytic leukemia showed no cluster-lack signature, apparently masked by lymphoma repertoire. Primary autoimmune cytopenia patients appeared to lack physiological T cell clusters present in healthy donors.

CDR1 and CDR2 (germline): LGHNA, YSLEER. The CDR3 totals 15 residues. Some 40,000 genome equivalents of blood DNA were amplified for TRB. Comment on this clonotype: Its antigen is not known.

One tube held mixed TRB-A and TRB-B primer pools for touch-down PCR. TCRdb re-called the multiplex PCR reads, yielding one record per CDR3 amino acid sequence without DNA. The sample totals approximately 8,000 distinct CDR3 sequences. J is TRBJ2-7 and V is TRBV4-3; lacking DNA, the TRBD1 call made by TCRdb goes unchecked. Sequences were obtained from peripheral blood. The clonotype comes from a human donor with an autoimmune cytopenia or autoimmune hepatitis (not recorded which). Here the CDR3 reads CASSPNRDIAYEQYF.